The T cell receptor (beta chain) under discussion was sequenced for a study of patients and donors after allogeneic stem cell transplantation. The CDR3 covers 15 residues. Per germline, CDR1 ENHRY and CDR2 SYGVKD. V dropped 10 bases and J dropped 5; count of bases not matched to a gene: 13. This clonotype was counted ten times or more. TCRdb fed the RT-PCR reads into MiXCR, producing one record per CDR3 protein. Here the sample spans hundreds of thousands of distinct CDR3 sequences, 16% being singletons. The specimen sequenced was blood, either unsorted or a sorted T cell fraction (not recorded which). V gene TRBV10-3 combines with J gene TRBJ2-3; 9 bases agree with TRBD1. The sequence derives from a human donor who was either an allogeneic HSCT recipient or a stem cell or donor lymphocyte infusion donor (not recorded which). It is not recorded whose cells these are; they may come from a transplant donor. CDR3 sequence (DNA): TGTGCCACCCGCCAGGGACAGGGTAGGGAAGATACGCAGTATTTT. It translates to CATRQGQGREDTQYF.